Listed here are 28 T cell receptor beta chains from one sample, sequenced in a study of shared clonotypes between healthy human individuals. TCRdb keeps only in-frame clones here, not all; method: immunoSEQ multiplex PCR. The table lists under 600,000 clones, around 96% of them singletons. The sequenced sample consisted of naive CD4+ T cells sorted from blood. Subset reported: CD45RA+ positively selected. The source is a woman between 25 and 40 years old in good health.

A single count supports this clone. The chain is built from TRBV2 and TRBJ2-1; 8 bases line up with TRBD2. CDR3 size: 14 residues. The trim removed 5 bases at V and 8 bases at J, leaving 8 bases unmatched. The germline V gene has CDR1 SNHLY and CDR2 FYNNEI. The chain's CDR3 is CASSRLAGLDEQFF. The CDR3 bases are TGTGCCAGCAGTCGTTTAGCGGGATTGGATGAGCAGTTCTTC.

This chain connects TRBV5-1 to TRBJ1-5; the D is unclear. With 6 bases removed from V and 5 bases from J, the gap between germline ends came to 15 bases. From germline, CDR1 is SGHRS and CDR2 YFSETQ. The CDR3 runs to 14 residues. The CDR3, as DNA: TGCGCCAGCAAAATGTCGGCCGGGGATCAGCCCCAGCATTTT. This translates into CASKMSAGDQPQHF.

The gene calls are TRBV5-1 and TRBJ2-2; 9 bases align to TRBD2. This CDR3 comprises 17 residues. The germline V gene encodes CDR1 SGHRS and CDR2 YFSETQ. Trimming removed 1 base from V and 1 base from J; junction bases left unmatched: 5. CDR3 in amino acids: CASSLRLAGKNTGELFF. CDR3 nucleotide sequence: TGCGCCAGCAGCTTGCGGCTAGCGGGAAAGAACACCGGGGAGCTGTTTTTT.

This chain links TRBV7-9 with TRBJ2-5, with 9 bases matching TRBD2. The J call could be wrong; TRBJ2-7 is a better fit for the DNA end. The CDR3 loop spans 14 amino acids. Germline CDR1 reads SEHNR; CDR2 reads FQNEAQ (reference sequence). The CDR3 nucleotides are TGTGCCACCGGGCTAGCGGGACCGTCTCCCGAGCAGTACTTC. This sequence encodes CATGLAGPSPEQYF.

The rearrangement uses TRBV6-1 and TRBJ2-3; no definite D call. The length of the CDR3 is 15 residues. Trimming cost V 3 bases and J 0 bases, with 10 bases left between them. Looked up from germline, CDR1 is MNHNS and CDR2 is SASEGT. CDR3 DNA sequence: TGTGCCAGCAGTGACTGGGCCCAGAGCACAGATACGCAGTATTTT. Amino acids: CASSDWAQSTDTQYF.

The chain carries TRBV5-6 and TRBJ1-3; no clear D. Germline CDR1 reads SGHDT; CDR2 reads YYEEEE. Trimming left V 4 bases short and J 0 bases short, with 11 bases between. CDR3 length: 15 residues. CDR3 residues: CASSPLSGSGNTIYF. The CDR3 DNA follows: TGTGCCAGCAGCCCTTTATCCGGCTCTGGAAACACCATATATTTT.

The chain links TRBV5-1 to TRBJ2-3, with TRBD2 matching 7 bases. This CDR3 has 15 residues. Unmatched junction bases numbered 1, after V lost 0 bases and J lost 0 bases. Germline-derived CDR1 and CDR2 are SGHRS and YFSETQ. CDR3 nucleotides: TGCGCCAGCAGCTTGGGCGGGGGTAGCACAGATACGCAGTATTTT. It codes for CASSLGGGSTDTQYF. Full variable domain (remainder filled in from reference TRBV5-1 and TRBJ2-3): KAGVTQTPRYLIKTRGQQVTLSCSPISGHRSVSWYQQTPGQGLQFLFEYFSETQRNKGNFPGRFSGRQFSNSRSEMNVSTLELGDSALYLCASSLGGGSTDTQYFGPGTRLTVL.

This chain connects TRBV19 to TRBJ1-3; D gene ambiguous. Trimming removed 6 bases at V and 0 bases at J, with 12 bases between. The CDR3 is 15 residues long. CDR1 and CDR2 (germline): LNHDA, SQIVND (reference sequence). The CDR3 nucleotides read TGTGCCAGTAGCATACAGATCCGCTCTGGAAACACCATATATTTT. Its protein is CASSIQIRSGNTIYF. The full variable domain, its missing parts supplied by reference TRBV19 and TRBJ1-3, is DGGITQSPKYLFRKEGQNVTLSCEQNLNHDAMYWYRQDPGQGLRLIYYSQIVNDFQKGDIAEGYSVSREKKESFPLTVTSAQKNPTAFYLCASSIQIRSGNTIYFGEGSWLTVV.

The chain is built from TRBV30 and TRBJ2-1; D call uncertain. In germline, CDR1 is GTSNPN, CDR2 SVGIG (reference sequence). The CDR3 is made up of 16 amino acids. The V end lost 2 bases, the J end lost 0 bases, and 14 bases lay between the germline ends. Here the CDR3 reads CAWSPSPYDSYNEQFF. CDR3 nucleotides: TGTGCCTGGAGTCCCTCGCCCTACGACTCCTACAATGAGCAGTTCTTC.

This clone was detected once. The chain recombines TRBV19 with TRBJ2-1; TRBD2 matches at 10 bases. The CDR3 length is 16 residues. Germline V CDR1 and CDR2: LNHDA, SQIVND (reference sequence). Trimming cost V 6 bases and J 4 bases; bases outside gene matches: 9. CDR3 nucleotides: TGTGCCAGTAGAAAAGCTAGCGGGAGTGGATACAATGAGCAGTTCTTC. As protein: CASRKASGSGYNEQFF.

Written as DNA, the CDR3 is TGTGCCAGCAGACTCGACAGGAACACTGAAGCTTTCTTT. This encodes CASRLDRNTEAFF. J is TRBJ1-1 and V is TRBV5-4, with TRBD1 as a possible D gene (5 bases). The V and J ends lost 5 bases and 1 base respectively, with 9 bases between them. This CDR3 region has 13 residues. The germline CDR1 and CDR2 sequences are SGHNT and YYREEE (reference sequence).

This clone was found once. J is TRBJ1-5 and V is TRBV18; the D gene is possibly TRBD1 (5 bases). This CDR3 has 15 residues. Germline CDR1 KGHSH, CDR2 LQKENI. Trimming shortened V by 3 bases and J by 0 bases, and 9 bases separated the two germline ends. The CDR3 sequence: CASSPDTYSNQPQHF. CDR3 in DNA: TGTGCCAGCTCACCGGACACCTATAGCAATCAGCCCCAGCATTTT.

This clone showed up just once. V gene TRBV29-1 combines with J gene TRBJ2-3; 8 nucleotides agree with TRBD2. The V segment lost 4 bases and the J segment 5 bases; nucleotides outside the gene matches: 5. The CDR3 has 13 amino acids. From germline, CDR1 is SQVTM and CDR2 ANQGSEA. In DNA form, the CDR3 reads TGCAGCGTTGCAGCGGGAGTAGAAGATACGCAGTATTTT. As protein: CSVAAGVEDTQYF.

The rearrangement uses TRBV5-6 and TRBJ2-1; D unclear. V shed 4 bases and J shed 13 bases, with 12 bases lying between them. Germline CDR1 SGHDT, CDR2 YYEEEE. The CDR3 spans 11 residues. CDR3 sequence reads: CASSRGYGQFF. In DNA, the CDR3 is TGTGCCAGCAGCCGAGGATATGGTCAGTTCTTC.

This chain joins TRBV11-2 and TRBJ1-2; D gene uncertain. This CDR3 has 16 amino acids. The germline gives CDR1 SGHAT, CDR2 FQNNGV. The germline V and J ends were trimmed by 1 base and 4 bases, with 16 bases remaining between them. This chain's CDR3 is CASSLVDGPLVYGYTF. In nucleotides, the CDR3 is TGTGCCAGCAGCTTAGTAGACGGGCCGCTGGTCTATGGCTACACCTTC.

This chain connects TRBV28 to TRBJ1-2; D unresolved. Trimming cost V 1 base and J 8 bases, with 8 bases left between them. The CDR3 has 12 amino acids. CDR1 is MDHEN, CDR2 SYDVKM, per germline. The CDR3 spells CASSLSAVGYTF. CDR3 nucleotides: TGTGCCAGCAGTTTATCCGCAGTAGGCTACACCTTC.

The chain carries TRBV14 and TRBJ2-1; 10 bases match TRBD2. The CDR3 totals 16 residues. Germline loops: CDR1 SGHDN, CDR2 FVKESK. Losses at the gene ends were 3 bases for V and 2 bases for J; bases not matched to a gene: 4. This CDR3 reads CASSQLAGETYNEQFF. The CDR3 DNA follows: TGTGCCAGCAGCCAGCTAGCGGGAGAAACCTACAATGAGCAGTTCTTC.

This clone was observed a single time. The chain uses TRBV6-5 and TRBJ1-3, with 10 bases matching TRBD1. V lost 2 bases, J lost 4 bases, and 5 bases stayed unmatched. Per the germline V gene, CDR1 is MNHEY and CDR2 is SVGAGI. The CDR3 totals 16 residues. CDR3 sequence: CASSYTGTGVGNTIYF. The CDR3 DNA reads as TGTGCCAGCAGTTACACCGGGACAGGGGTGGGAAACACCATATATTTT.

The rearrangement joins TRBV11-3 to TRBJ2-3; D possibly corresponds to TRBD2 (6 bases). CDR1 SGHNT and CDR2 YENEEA come from the germline V gene. V shed 5 bases and J shed 0 bases, with 15 bases lying between them. The CDR3 loop spans 16 amino acids. DNA of the CDR3: TGTGCCAGCAGCATCGATAGCGGTCCTAGCACAGATACGCAGTATTTT. Protein product: CASSIDSGPSTDTQYF. Filled out from reference TRBV11-3 and TRBJ2-3, the complete variable domain reads EAGVVQSPRYKIIEKKQPVAFWCNPISGHNTLYWYLQNLGQGPELLIRYENEEAVDDSQLPKDRFSAERLKGVDSTLKIQPAELGDSAVYLCASSIDSGPSTDTQYFGPGTRLTVL.

V is TRBV5-1 and J is TRBJ1-1; TRBD1 matches at 9 bases. The V segment lost 0 bases and the J segment 1 base; nucleotides outside the gene matches: 10. The CDR3 length is 18 residues. Germline V gives CDR1 SGHRS, CDR2 YFSETQ. The CDR3: CASSLDHRGRGANTEAFF. The CDR3 bases are TGCGCCAGCAGCTTGGACCACAGGGGGCGCGGCGCGAACACTGAAGCTTTCTTT.

The rearrangement uses TRBV4-1 and TRBJ2-7; unclear D gene. The CDR3 spans 15 residues. V lost 1 base, J lost 2 bases, and 12 bases lay in between. Germline V gene data show CDR1 as MGHRA and CDR2 as YSYEKL. CDR3 residues: CASSQGRRLPYEQYF. The CDR3 bases are TGCGCCAGCAGCCAAGGTAGAAGACTCCCCTACGAGCAGTACTTC.

The rearrangement joins TRBV5-1 to TRBJ2-7, with 7 bases aligning to TRBD2. Trimming at V came to 2 bases and at J to 4 bases, leaving 9 bases not matched to a gene. The V gene's germline CDR1 is SGHRS and CDR2 YFSETQ. This CDR3 has 15 residues. CDR3 amino acids: CASSLVGGPPYEQYF. The DNA of the CDR3 is TGCGCCAGCAGCTTAGTGGGAGGGCCCCCTTACGAGCAGTACTTC.

The V call is TRBV6-5, the J call TRBJ2-3, with D perhaps matching TRBD1 (6 bases). Trimming took 6 bases from V and 6 from J, leaving 19 bases between them. The CDR3 spans 15 residues. Per germline, CDR1 MNHEY and CDR2 SVGAGI. CDR3 nucleotide sequence: TGTGCCAGCAGAGCCCAGGGGTGGGAGCTGGATACGCAGTATTTT. Its translation: CASRAQGWELDTQYF.

The chain links TRBV27 to TRBJ2-5; D remains ambiguous. Germline V lookup: CDR1 MNHEY, CDR2 SMNVEV (reference sequence). This CDR3 comprises 12 residues. Trimming took 3 bases from V and 1 from J, leaving 3 bases between them. The CDR3 region is CASSFLQETQYF. CDR3 DNA: TGTGCCAGCAGTTTCCTCCAAGAGACCCAGTACTTC.

Comments on this clone: The sample has other DNA sequences that encode this CDR3 too. The J gene is TRBJ2-3, the V gene TRBV4-1; no reliable D call. Trimming took off 3 bases at V and 6 bases at J, with 7 bases between the two ends. Germline values: CDR1 MGHRA, CDR2 YSYEKL. The CDR3 extends over 12 amino acids. The CDR3 loop is CASSHPRDTQYF. The CDR3 DNA sequence: TGCGCCAGCAGCCATCCCCGTGATACGCAGTATTTT.

The CDR3 reads CASSQDRVGYNEQFF. The CDR3 DNA reads TGTGCCAGCAGTCAAGACAGGGTGGGCTACAATGAGCAGTTCTTC. V and J are TRBV28 and TRBJ2-1; 7 nucleotides agree with TRBD1. V lost 5 bases and J lost 3; bases outside the gene matches: 7. Germline-derived CDR1 and CDR2 are MDHEN and SYDVKM. The CDR3 has 15 residues.

V and J are TRBV7-6 and TRBJ2-2; possible D gene TRBD2, 5 bases. The CDR3 has 13 residues. CDR1 is SGHVS, CDR2 FNYEAQ, per germline. The V gene lost 6 bases and the J gene lost 6 bases, with 11 bases spanning the gap. The DNA of the CDR3 is TGTGCCAGCAGGTCCACGGGATCCGGGGAGCTGTTTTTT. It yields the protein CASRSTGSGELFF. The whole variable domain, remainder taken from reference TRBV7-6 and TRBJ2-2, is GAGVSQSPRYKVTKRGQDVALRCDPISGHVSLYWYRQALGQGPEFLTYFNYEAQQDKSGLPNDRFSAERPEGSISTLTIQRTEQRDSAMYRCASRSTGSGELFFGEGSRLTVL.

V gene TRBV30 combines with J gene TRBJ2-1; the D gene is possibly TRBD2 (6 bases). Germline V gives CDR1 GTSNPN, CDR2 SVGIG (reference sequence). The CDR3 extends over 12 amino acids. V dropped 0 bases and J dropped 10 bases, with 10 bases sitting between them. The CDR3 loop is CAWSVRGREQFF. CDR3 DNA: TGTGCCTGGAGTGTCCGGGGGAGAGAGCAGTTCTTC. Together with reference TRBV30 and TRBJ2-1, the CDR3 gives the full variable domain: SQTIHQWPATLVQPVGSPLSLECTVEGTSNPNLYWYRQAAGRGLQLLFYSVGIGQISSEVPQNLSASRPQDRQFILSSKKLLLSDSGFYLCAWSVRGREQFFGPGTRLTVL.